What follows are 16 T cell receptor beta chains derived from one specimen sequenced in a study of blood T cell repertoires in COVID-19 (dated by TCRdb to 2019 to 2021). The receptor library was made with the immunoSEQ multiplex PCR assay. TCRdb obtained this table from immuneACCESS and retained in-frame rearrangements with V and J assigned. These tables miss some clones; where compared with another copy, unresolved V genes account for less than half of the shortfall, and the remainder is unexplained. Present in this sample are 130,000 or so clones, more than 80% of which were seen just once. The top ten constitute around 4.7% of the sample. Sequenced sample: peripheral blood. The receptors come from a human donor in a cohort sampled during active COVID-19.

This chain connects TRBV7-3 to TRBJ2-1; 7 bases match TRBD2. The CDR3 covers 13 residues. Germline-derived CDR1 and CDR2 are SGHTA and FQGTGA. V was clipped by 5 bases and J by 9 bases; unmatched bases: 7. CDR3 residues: CASSPTSDGEQFF. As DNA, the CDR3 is TGTGCCAGCAGCCCAACTAGCGACGGTGAGCAGTTCTTC.

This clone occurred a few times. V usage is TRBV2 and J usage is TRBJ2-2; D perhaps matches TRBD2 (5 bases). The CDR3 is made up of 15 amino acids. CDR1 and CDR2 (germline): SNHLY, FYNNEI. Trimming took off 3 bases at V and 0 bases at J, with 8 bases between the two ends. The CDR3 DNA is TGTGCCAGCAGTGAGACGCGGGCGAACACCGGGGAGCTGTTTTTT. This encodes CASSETRANTGELFF.

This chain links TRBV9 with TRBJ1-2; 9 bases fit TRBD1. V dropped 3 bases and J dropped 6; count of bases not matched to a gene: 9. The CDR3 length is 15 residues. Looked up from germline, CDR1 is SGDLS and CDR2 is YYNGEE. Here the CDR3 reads CASSAEGWTGDGYTF. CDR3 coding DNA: TGTGCCAGCAGCGCTGAGGGGTGGACAGGGGATGGCTACACCTTC.

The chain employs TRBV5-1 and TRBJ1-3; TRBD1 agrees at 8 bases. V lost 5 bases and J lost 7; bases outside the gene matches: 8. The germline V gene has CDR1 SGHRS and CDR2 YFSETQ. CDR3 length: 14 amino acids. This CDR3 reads CASSLDRGGNTIYF. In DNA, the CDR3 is TGCGCCAGCAGTCTTGACAGGGGTGGTAACACCATATATTTT.

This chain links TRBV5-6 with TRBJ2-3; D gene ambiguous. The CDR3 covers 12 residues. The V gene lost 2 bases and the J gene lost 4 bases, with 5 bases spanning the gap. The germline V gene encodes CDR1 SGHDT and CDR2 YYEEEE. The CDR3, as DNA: TGTGCCAGCAGCTTACAGCCAGATACGCAGTATTTT. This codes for CASSLQPDTQYF.

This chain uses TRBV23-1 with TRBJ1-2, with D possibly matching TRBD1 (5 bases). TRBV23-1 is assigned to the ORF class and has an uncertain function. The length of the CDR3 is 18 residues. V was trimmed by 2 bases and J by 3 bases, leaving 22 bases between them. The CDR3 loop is CASSQRGIVGETHYGYTF. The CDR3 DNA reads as TGCGCCAGCAGTCAAAGGGGAATTGTCGGAGAAACGCACTATGGCTACACCTTC.

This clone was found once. CDR3 in DNA: TGCGCCAGCAGCCAAGATTTGGGAAGCGGGATCTCAGGAGAGCAGTACTTC. Its translation is CASSQDLGSGISGEQYF. The V call is TRBV4-3, the J call TRBJ2-7; 7 bases fit TRBD2. Germline V gives CDR1 LGHNA, CDR2 YSLEER. V lost 0 bases and J lost 7; bases outside the gene matches: 15. The CDR3 sequence is 17 residues long.

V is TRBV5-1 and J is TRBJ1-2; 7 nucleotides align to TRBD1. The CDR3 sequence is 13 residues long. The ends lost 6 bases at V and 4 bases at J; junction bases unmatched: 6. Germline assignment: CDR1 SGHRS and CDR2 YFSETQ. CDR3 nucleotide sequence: TGCGCCAGCACCGCCGACAGGGTCTATGGCTACACCTTC. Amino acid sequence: CASTADRVYGYTF.

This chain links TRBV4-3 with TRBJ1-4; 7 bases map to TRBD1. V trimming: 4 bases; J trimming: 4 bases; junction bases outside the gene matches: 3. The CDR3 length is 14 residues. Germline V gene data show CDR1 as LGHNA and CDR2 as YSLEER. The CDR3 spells CASSRTGFNEKLFF. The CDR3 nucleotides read TGCGCCAGCAGCCGGACAGGTTTTAATGAAAAACTGTTTTTT.

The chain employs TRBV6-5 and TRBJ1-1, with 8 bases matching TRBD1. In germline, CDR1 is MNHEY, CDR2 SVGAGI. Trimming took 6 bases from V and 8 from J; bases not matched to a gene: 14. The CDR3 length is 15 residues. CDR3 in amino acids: CASSPRETGEKEAFF. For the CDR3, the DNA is TGTGCCAGCAGCCCCCGAGAGACAGGGGAAAAAGAAGCTTTCTTT.

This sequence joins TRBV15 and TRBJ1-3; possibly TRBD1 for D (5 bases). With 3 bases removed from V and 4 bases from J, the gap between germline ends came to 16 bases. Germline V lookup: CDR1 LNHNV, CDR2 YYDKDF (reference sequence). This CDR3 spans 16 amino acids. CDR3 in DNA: TGTGCCACCAGCAGGCTGGGAGGGGCATCAGGAAACACCATATATTTT. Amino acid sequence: CATSRLGGASGNTIYF.

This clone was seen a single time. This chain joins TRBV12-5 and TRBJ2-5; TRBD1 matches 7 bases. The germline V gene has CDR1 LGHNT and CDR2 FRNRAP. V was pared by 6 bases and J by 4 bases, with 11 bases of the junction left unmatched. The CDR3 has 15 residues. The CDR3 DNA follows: TGTGCTAGTGGACTCGGACAGGTTCGTGGAGAGACCCAGTACTTC. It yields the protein CASGLGQVRGETQYF.

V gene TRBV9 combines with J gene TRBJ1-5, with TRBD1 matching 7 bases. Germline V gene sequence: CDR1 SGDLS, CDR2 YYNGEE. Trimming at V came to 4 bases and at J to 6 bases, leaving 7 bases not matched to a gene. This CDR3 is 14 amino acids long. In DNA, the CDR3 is TGTGCCAGCAGCCCTGAGGGGGCGCGTCAGCCCCAGCATTTT. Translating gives CASSPEGARQPQHF.

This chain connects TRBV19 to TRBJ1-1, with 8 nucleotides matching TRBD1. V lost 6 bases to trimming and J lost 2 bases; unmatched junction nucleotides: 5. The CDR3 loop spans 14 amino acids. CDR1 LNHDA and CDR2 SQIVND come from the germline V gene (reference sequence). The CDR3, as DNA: TGTGCCAGTAGAGGACAGGGATCTAACACTGAAGCTTTCTTT. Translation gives CASRGQGSNTEAFF.

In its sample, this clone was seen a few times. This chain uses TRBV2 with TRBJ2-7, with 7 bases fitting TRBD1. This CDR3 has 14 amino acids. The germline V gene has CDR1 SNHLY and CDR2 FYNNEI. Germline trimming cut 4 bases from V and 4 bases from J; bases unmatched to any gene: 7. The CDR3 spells CASSVTGDEYEQYV. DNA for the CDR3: TGTGCCAGCAGTGTTACAGGGGACGAATACGAGCAGTACGTC.

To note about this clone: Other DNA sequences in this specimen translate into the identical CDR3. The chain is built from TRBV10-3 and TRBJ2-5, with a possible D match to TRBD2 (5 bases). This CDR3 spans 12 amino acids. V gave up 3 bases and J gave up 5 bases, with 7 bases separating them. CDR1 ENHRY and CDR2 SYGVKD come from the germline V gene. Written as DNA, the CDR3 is TGTGCCATCAGTGAAGGAGGCGAGACCCAGTACTTC. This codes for CAISEGGETQYF.